One TCR beta chain is described in this entry. What this receptor recognizes is not known. The record has no base qualities; no much larger clone is one base away. CDR1 and CDR2, per the germline V gene (reference sequence), are LGHDT and YNNKEL. Its CDR3 holds 16 amino acids, cysteine through phenylalanine. Of all the DNA, just the CDR3 is kept, 48 bases in frame from base 1. The trim is 1 base for V and 6 bases for J, with a gap of 17 bases between the germline ends. The immunoSEQ Assay, a bias-controlled multiplex PCR, was used to amplify TCRbeta CDR3 regions from genomic DNA. For the original study's pipeline: The number of nucleated cells in each sample was estimated from the amplification of reference gene primers within the assay. To quantify the absolute abundance of each unique TCRbeta CDR3 rearrangement, sequence reads were collapsed and filtered. Productive Simpson clonality was computed per sample as the square root of Simpson's diversity index over productive rearrangements. The table comes from immuneACCESS by way of TCRdb, which keeps in-frame sequences with V and J called. Part of the clones is missing from these tables; in studies checked, under half for an unresolved V gene and the rest for unknown reasons. V and J calls and clone size follow that table, whereas D and trimming were derived from the DNA. For this sample the table gives approximately 110,000 clones, of which roughly 81% were detected only once. Clones ranked in the top ten supply 1.1% to 1.5% of the sample.

Whole blood was collected in K2EDTA tubes by collaborating institutions according to the institutions' own protocols. For TCRbeta analysis, collaborator samples were shipped as frozen whole blood, as isolated PBMCs, or as DNA extracted from either sample type. The data stem from a study of blood T cell repertoires in COVID-19 (dated by TCRdb to about 2020). Concerning the study at large: Collaborator samples came from the United States, Italy and Spain and covered acute and convalescent phases of COVID-19. The prospective study material was composed of cDNA or gDNA derived from T cells, B-cell-depleted T cells, or PBMCs. Where available, HLA class I and class II types were obtained from metadata supplied by the sample provider rather than from assay-based typing. Sample metadata almost always included a de-identified subject ID, COVID-19 status, age in years and sex. Subjects who had been exposed to COVID-19, were actively infected with it, or had recovered from it provided the deeply sampled blood TCRbeta repertoires that made up the dataset. The samples were drawn from two sources: the first 160 participants of the ongoing ImmuneRACE study, and 1,254 subjects contributed by 6 global collaborators. A freely available public database, intended as a resource for researchers studying the immune response to SARS-CoV-2, is where the repertoires were released.

Overall results and qualifications from the work: How much clinical and demographic metadata was included differed by source and by participant, and the metadata was provided uncurated.

This TCR was sampled from a man aged 40-55 years with acute or convalescent COVID-19. The sequence links TRBV3-1 (or the pseudogene TRBV3-2) to TRBJ2-3, with a weak D call of TRBD2 (7 bases match). Material: peripheral blood. The DNA reads TGTGCCAGCAGCCAAGGAGGGGGGGCCTTCTCCGATACGCAGTATTTT. This codes for CASSQGGGAFSDTQYF.